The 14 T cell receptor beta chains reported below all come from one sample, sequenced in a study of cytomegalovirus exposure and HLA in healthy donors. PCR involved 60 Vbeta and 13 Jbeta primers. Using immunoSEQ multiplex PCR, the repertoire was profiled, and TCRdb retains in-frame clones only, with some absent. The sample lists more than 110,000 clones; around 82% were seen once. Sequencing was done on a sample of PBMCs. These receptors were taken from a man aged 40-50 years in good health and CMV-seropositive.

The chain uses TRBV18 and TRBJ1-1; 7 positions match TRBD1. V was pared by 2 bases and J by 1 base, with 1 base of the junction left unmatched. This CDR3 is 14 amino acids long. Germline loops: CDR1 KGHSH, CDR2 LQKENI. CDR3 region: CASSPTGANTEAFF. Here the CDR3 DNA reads TGTGCCAGCTCACCAACAGGGGCGAACACTGAAGCTTTCTTT.

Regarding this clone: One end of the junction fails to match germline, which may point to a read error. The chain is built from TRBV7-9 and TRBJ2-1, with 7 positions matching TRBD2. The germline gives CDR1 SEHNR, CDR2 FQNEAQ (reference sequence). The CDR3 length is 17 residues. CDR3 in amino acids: CSSSSFKGLGVLHEQFF. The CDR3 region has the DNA TGTTCCAGCAGCTCCTTTAAAGGACTAGGGGTTCTTCATGAGCAGTTCTTC.

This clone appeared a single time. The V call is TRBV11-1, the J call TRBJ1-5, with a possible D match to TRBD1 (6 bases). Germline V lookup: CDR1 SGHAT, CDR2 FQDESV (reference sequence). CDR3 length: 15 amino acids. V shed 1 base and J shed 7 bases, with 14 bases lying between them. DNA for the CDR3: TGTGCCAGCAGCTTAGGGGCAGGGGATGGGCAGCCCCAGCATTTT. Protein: CASSLGAGDGQPQHF. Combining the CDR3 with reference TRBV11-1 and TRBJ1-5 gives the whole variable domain EAEVAQSPRYKITEKSQAVAFWCDPISGHATLYWYRQILGQGPELLVQFQDESVVDDSQLPKDRFSAERLKGVDSTLKIQPAELGDSAMYLCASSLGAGDGQPQHFGDGTRLSIL.

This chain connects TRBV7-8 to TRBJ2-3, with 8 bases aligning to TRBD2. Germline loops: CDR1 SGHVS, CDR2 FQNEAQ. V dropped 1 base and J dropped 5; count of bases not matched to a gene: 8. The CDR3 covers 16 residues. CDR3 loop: CASSLEVAGTLDTQYF. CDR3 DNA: TGTGCCAGCAGCTTAGAAGTAGCGGGAACCTTAGATACGCAGTATTTT.

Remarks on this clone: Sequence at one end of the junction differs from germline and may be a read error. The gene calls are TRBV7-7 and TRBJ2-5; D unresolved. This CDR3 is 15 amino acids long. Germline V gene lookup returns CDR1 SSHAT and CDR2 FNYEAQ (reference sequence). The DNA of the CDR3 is TGTGCTAGCAGCCCCACGGTGGGCTTTCAAGAGACCCAGTACTTC. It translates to CASSPTVGFQETQYF.

Here the CDR3 reads CASSSGQTNTGELFF. CDR3 bases: TGTGCCAGCAGCTCGGGACAGACGAACACCGGGGAGCTGTTTTTT. The chain recombines TRBV5-6 with TRBJ2-2; TRBD1 matches 7 bases. The CDR3 loop spans 15 amino acids. Germline assignment: CDR1 SGHDT and CDR2 YYEEEE. The V gene end was trimmed by 3 bases and the J gene end by 0 bases; junction bases not matched to a gene: 2.

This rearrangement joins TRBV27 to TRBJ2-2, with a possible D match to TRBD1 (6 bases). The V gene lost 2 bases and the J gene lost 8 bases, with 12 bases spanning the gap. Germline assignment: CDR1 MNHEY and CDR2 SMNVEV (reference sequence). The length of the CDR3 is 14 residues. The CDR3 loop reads CASSLGQNYGELFF. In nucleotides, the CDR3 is TGTGCCAGCAGTTTAGGACAGAACTATGGGGAGCTGTTTTTT.

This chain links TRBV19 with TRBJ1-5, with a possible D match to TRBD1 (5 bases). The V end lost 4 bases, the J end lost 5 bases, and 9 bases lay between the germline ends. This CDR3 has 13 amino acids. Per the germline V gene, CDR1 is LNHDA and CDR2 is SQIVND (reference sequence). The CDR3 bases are TGTGCCAGTAGTACTCAGGGTCATCAGCCCCAGCATTTT. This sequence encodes CASSTQGHQPQHF.

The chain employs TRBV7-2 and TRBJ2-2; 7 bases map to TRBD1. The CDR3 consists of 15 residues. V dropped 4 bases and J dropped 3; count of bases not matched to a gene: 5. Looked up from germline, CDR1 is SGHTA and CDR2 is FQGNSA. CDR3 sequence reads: CASSWGQLDTGELFF. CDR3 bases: TGTGCCAGCAGCTGGGGACAGTTGGACACCGGGGAGCTGTTTTTT.

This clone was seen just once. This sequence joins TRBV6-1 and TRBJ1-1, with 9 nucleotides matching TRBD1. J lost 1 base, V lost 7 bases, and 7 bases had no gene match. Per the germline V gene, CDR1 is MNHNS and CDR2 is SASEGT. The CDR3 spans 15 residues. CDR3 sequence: CASTEQGAGNTEAFF. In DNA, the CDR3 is TGTGCCAGCACCGAACAGGGGGCTGGGAACACTGAAGCTTTCTTT.

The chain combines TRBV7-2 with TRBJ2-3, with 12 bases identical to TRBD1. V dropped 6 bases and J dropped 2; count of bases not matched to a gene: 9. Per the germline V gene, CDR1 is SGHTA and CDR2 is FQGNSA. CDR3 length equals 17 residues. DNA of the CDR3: TGTGCCAGCAGACAGAGCCGGGACAGGGGGCACACAGATACGCAGTATTTT. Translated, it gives CASRQSRDRGHTDTQYF.

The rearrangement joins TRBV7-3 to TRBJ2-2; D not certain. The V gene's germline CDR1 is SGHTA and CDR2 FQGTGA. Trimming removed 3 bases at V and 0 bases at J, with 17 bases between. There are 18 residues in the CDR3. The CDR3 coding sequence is TGTGCCAGCAGCTTCAAGCGTCGGCAGAACTCGAACACCGGGGAGCTGTTTTTT. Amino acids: CASSFKRRQNSNTGELFF.

The CDR3 DNA follows: TGTGCCAGCAGCGTGGGACTAGCGGGAGTCGAGCAGTACTTC. Translated: CASSVGLAGVEQYF. The chain employs TRBV9 and TRBJ2-7; TRBD2 matches at 14 bases. J gave up 6 bases and V 2 bases, and 1 base lay outside the gene matches. Germline CDR1 is SGDLS and CDR2 is YYNGEE. This CDR3 is built from 14 residues.

The CDR3 DNA follows: TGTGCCAGCAGCCCGACCGGGGGAACTGAAGCTTTCTTT. As protein: CASSPTGGTEAFF. V usage is TRBV7-9 and J usage is TRBJ1-1, with D possibly being TRBD1 (5 bases). The V and J ends lost 5 bases and 5 bases respectively, with 12 bases between them. The CDR3 has 13 amino acids. CDR1 SEHNR and CDR2 FQNEAQ come from the germline V gene (reference sequence).